A single sample is the source of the 21 T cell receptor beta chains below, sequenced in a study of T cell clonotyping in hematopoietic cell transplantation (TCRdb year 2021). The time point tag for this specimen amounts to: recipient sample about 28 days before transplant, after cytoreduction. Library construction relied on the immunoSEQ multiplex PCR assay. What TCRdb holds here is the immuneACCESS table cut down to in-frame rearrangements. Part of the clones is not present; checked against another copy, under half of the missing clones reflect an unresolved V gene, and the others are unexplained. This sample gives tens of thousands of clones in total; 95% to 97% of them show up just once. The biggest ten clones account for roughly 1.7% of the sample. This sample comprised peripheral blood mononuclear cells, obtained before stem cell transplant. The receptors were sampled from a woman aged 45-65 years with acute myeloid leukemia. Some clones in this sample may be carry-over from other donors' samples.

V gene TRBV28 combines with J gene TRBJ1-2; D is uncertain. CDR1 is MDHEN and CDR2 is SYDVKM in the germline V gene. V was cut by 6 bases and J by 7 bases, with 18 bases left in between. This CDR3 has 14 amino acids. This CDR3 reads CASSIPRAPFGYTF. CDR3 DNA: TGTGCCAGCAGCATACCTCGGGCCCCTTTTGGCTACACCTTC.

The V gene is TRBV6-1, the J gene TRBJ1-2, with a tentative D call TRBD1 (6 bases). Trimming removed 2 bases at V and 1 base at J, with 8 bases between. Germline V gene data show CDR1 as MNHNS and CDR2 as SASEGT. The CDR3 has 14 residues. The CDR3 is CASSERTVNYGYTF. The CDR3 DNA sequence: TGTGCCAGCAGTGAAAGGACAGTTAACTATGGCTACACCTTC.

The CDR3 DNA reads as TGTGCCAGCAGCACTCGTCCGGAGACTGAAGCTTTCTTT. It is translated as CASSTRPETEAFF. The rearrangement links TRBV13 to TRBJ1-1; D is uncertain. CDR1 and CDR2 from the germline V gene are PRHDT and FYEKMQ (reference sequence). Trimming stripped 5 bases from V and 5 bases from J, with 12 bases between. This CDR3 contains 13 residues.

The chain recombines TRBV6-6 with TRBJ1-1; D not certain. The V end was cut by 5 bases, the J end by 0 bases, with 13 bases between. Germline V gene data show CDR1 as MNHNY and CDR2 as SVGAGI (reference sequence). There are 15 residues in the CDR3. In DNA, the CDR3 is TGTGCCAGCAGTCGACCTTCGGGCATGAACACTGAAGCTTTCTTT. As protein: CASSRPSGMNTEAFF.

The chain employs TRBV29-1 and TRBJ1-2; D possibly corresponds to TRBD1 (5 bases). This CDR3 region has 13 residues. The V end was cut by 6 bases, the J end by 3 bases, with 14 bases between. CDR1 and CDR2 from the germline V gene are SQVTM and ANQGSEA. CDR3: CSVGGHGYYGYTF. In DNA form, the CDR3 reads TGCAGCGTCGGGGGTCACGGGTACTATGGCTACACCTTC.

This chain joins TRBV29-1 and TRBJ2-7, with TRBD1 matching 9 bases. Germline trimming cut 3 bases from V and 7 bases from J; bases unmatched to any gene: 7. Germline assignment: CDR1 SQVTM and CDR2 ANQGSEA. The CDR3 covers 13 residues. The CDR3 DNA follows: TGCAGCGTTGAGGGGACAGGGAAATGGGAGCAGTACTTC. This gives the protein CSVEGTGKWEQYF.

The CDR3 loop is CASSQASWTQYNEQFF. The CDR3 nucleotides are TGTGCCAGCAGCCAAGCCTCGTGGACACAGTACAATGAGCAGTTCTTC. The chain joins TRBV4-2 to TRBJ2-1; TRBD1 might be the D (5 bases). Germline V gene lookup returns CDR1 LGHNA and CDR2 YNFKEQ. CDR3 size: 16 residues. With 1 base removed from V and 4 bases from J, the gap between germline ends came to 14 bases.

The chain recombines TRBV9 with TRBJ2-2; 8 bases map to TRBD1. This CDR3 region has 14 residues. J gave up 6 bases and V 4 bases, and 5 bases lay outside the gene matches. Looked up from germline, CDR1 is SGDLS and CDR2 is YYNGEE. The CDR3 protein is CASSSDRAAGELFF. The CDR3 DNA reads as TGTGCCAGCAGCTCGGACAGGGCTGCCGGGGAGCTGTTTTTT. Together with reference TRBV9 and TRBJ2-2, the CDR3 gives the full variable domain: DSGVTQTPKHLITATGQRVTLRCSPRSGDLSVYWYQQSLDQGLQFLIQYYNGEERAKGNILERFSAQQFPDLHSELNLSSLELGDSALYFCASSSDRAAGELFFGEGSRLTVL.

The chain links TRBV11-3 to TRBJ2-7, with 11 nucleotides matching TRBD2. CDR1 is SGHNT, CDR2 YENEEA, per germline. Unmatched junction bases numbered 6, after V lost 5 bases and J lost 6 bases. This CDR3 comprises 14 residues. CDR3: CASSRSGGAAEQYF. The CDR3 coding sequence is TGTGCCAGCAGCCGTAGCGGGGGGGCGGCCGAGCAGTACTTC.

V and J are TRBV19 and TRBJ1-5; possibly TRBD1 for D (5 bases). The V end was cut by 3 bases, the J end by 6 bases, with 15 bases between. CDR1 and CDR2 (germline): LNHDA, SQIVND (reference sequence). The CDR3 sequence is 15 residues long. CDR3 protein: CASSMGQVGRQPQHF. For the CDR3, the DNA is TGTGCCAGTAGTATGGGGCAAGTCGGACGTCAGCCCCAGCATTTT.

V gene TRBV5-6 combines with J gene TRBJ2-1, with TRBD2 matching over 14 bases. Losses at the gene ends were 4 bases for V and 5 bases for J; bases not matched to a gene: 5. There are 16 residues in the CDR3. The germline V gene encodes CDR1 SGHDT and CDR2 YYEEEE. CDR3 region: CASSRLTSGRDNEQFF. DNA for the CDR3: TGTGCCAGCAGCCGATTGACTAGCGGGAGGGACAATGAGCAGTTCTTC.

This clone appeared once. The chain has TRBV7-2 and TRBJ2-7; D remains unclear. The CDR3 extends over 13 amino acids. Germline V CDR1 and CDR2: SGHTA, FQGNSA. Trimming shortened V by 3 bases and J by 2 bases, and 8 bases separated the two germline ends. CDR3 in amino acids: CASSLGRAYEQYF. The CDR3 nucleotides read TGTGCCAGCAGCTTGGGCAGAGCCTACGAGCAGTACTTC.

This chain connects TRBV27 to TRBJ1-2; D remains unclear. The CDR3 is 15 amino acids. CDR1 and CDR2 from the germline V gene are MNHEY and SMNVEV (reference sequence). Deletions cut 0 bases from V and 4 bases from J, with 12 bases between. CDR3: CASSLSLRASYGYTF. The CDR3 nucleotides read TGTGCCAGCAGTTTATCGCTTAGGGCTTCCTATGGCTACACCTTC.

V and J are TRBV6-5 and TRBJ1-1; D possibly corresponds to TRBD1 (5 bases). The germline V and J ends were trimmed by 5 bases and 5 bases, with 12 bases remaining between them. CDR1 and CDR2 from the germline V gene are MNHEY and SVGAGI. The CDR3 is made up of 13 amino acids. The CDR3 DNA reads TGTGCCAGCAGTGCCGGGGGAGGTACTGAAGCTTTCTTT. It yields the protein CASSAGGGTEAFF.

The chain recombines TRBV7-3 with TRBJ1-1; D gene unclear. The V and J ends lost 6 bases and 7 bases respectively, with 15 bases between them. CDR1 SGHTA and CDR2 FQGTGA come from the germline V gene. The CDR3 length is 13 residues. CDR3 coding DNA: TGTGCCAGCAGTCAACTGGACGGTCTTGAAGCTTTCTTT. Its protein is CASSQLDGLEAFF. The whole variable domain, remainder taken from reference TRBV7-3 and TRBJ1-1, is GAGVSQTPSNKVTEKGKYVELRCDPISGHTALYWYRQSLGQGPEFLIYFQGTGAADDSGLPNDRFFAVRPEGSVSTLKIQRTERGDSAVYLCASSQLDGLEAFFGQGTRLTVV.

The V gene is TRBV4-1, the J gene TRBJ1-2, with D hard to call. The germline gives CDR1 MGHRA, CDR2 YSYEKL. The V gene lost 0 bases and the J gene lost 9 bases, with 14 bases spanning the gap. The CDR3 has 14 residues. DNA of the CDR3: TGCGCCAGCAGCCAAGACCGTGAGGGTTTGCGCTACACCTTC. Residues: CASSQDREGLRYTF.

The chain joins TRBV9 to TRBJ1-2; 9 positions match TRBD1. The trim removed 6 bases at V and 4 bases at J, leaving 7 bases unmatched. The CDR3 is 14 amino acids. Germline values: CDR1 SGDLS, CDR2 YYNGEE. The CDR3 sequence is CASTEGQGTYGYTF. In DNA, the CDR3 is TGTGCCAGCACCGAAGGACAGGGGACCTATGGCTACACCTTC.

This chain links TRBV19 with TRBJ1-5; a weak D match, TRBD1 (6 bases). Looked up from germline, CDR1 is LNHDA and CDR2 is SQIVND (reference sequence). Trimming removed 5 bases at V and 6 bases at J, with 14 bases between. This CDR3 is built from 14 residues. The CDR3 protein is CASSFWTTGQPQHF. CDR3 nucleotide sequence: TGTGCCAGTAGTTTTTGGACGACAGGTCAGCCCCAGCATTTT.

The gene calls are TRBV30 and TRBJ1-5; no firm D call. The length of the CDR3 is 15 residues. Germline V gene lookup returns CDR1 GTSNPN and CDR2 SVGIG (reference sequence). The V end was cut by 4 bases, the J end by 9 bases, with 22 bases between. CDR3 region: CAWITKGNGLRPQHF. In nucleotides, the CDR3 is TGTGCCTGGATCACGAAGGGAAATGGACTCCGGCCCCAGCATTTT.

The J gene is TRBJ2-7, the V gene TRBV19; D may be TRBD1 (6 bases). Germline V CDR1 and CDR2: LNHDA, SQIVND (reference sequence). Trimming pared 3 bases from V and 1 base from J, leaving 10 bases between. CDR3 length equals 14 residues. CDR3 bases: TGTGCCAGTAGTATGGCAGGGGTATCCTACGAGCAGTACTTC. Translating gives CASSMAGVSYEQYF.

The chain employs TRBV10-1 and TRBJ1-3; D is ambiguous. V was shortened by 2 bases and J by 4 bases, with 9 bases between the two germline ends. Germline loops: CDR1 WNHNN, CDR2 SYGVQD (reference sequence). The CDR3 runs 14 residues. This chain's CDR3 is CASSENGSGNTIYF. CDR3 DNA: TGCGCCAGCAGTGAGAACGGATCAGGAAACACCATATATTTT.